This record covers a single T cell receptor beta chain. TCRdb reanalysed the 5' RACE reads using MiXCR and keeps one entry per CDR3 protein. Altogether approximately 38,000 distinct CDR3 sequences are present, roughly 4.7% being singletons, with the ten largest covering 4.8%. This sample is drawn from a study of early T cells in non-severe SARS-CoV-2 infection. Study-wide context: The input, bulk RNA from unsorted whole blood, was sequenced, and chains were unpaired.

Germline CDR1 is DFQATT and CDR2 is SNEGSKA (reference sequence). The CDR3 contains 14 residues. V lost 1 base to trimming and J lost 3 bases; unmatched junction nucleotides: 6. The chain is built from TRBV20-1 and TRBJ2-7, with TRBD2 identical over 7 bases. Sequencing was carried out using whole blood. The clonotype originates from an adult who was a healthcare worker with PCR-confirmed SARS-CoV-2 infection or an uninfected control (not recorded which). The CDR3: CSARVGGDYYEQYF. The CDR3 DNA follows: TGCAGTGCTAGAGTGGGAGGGGATTACTACGAGCAGTACTTC.